A selection of T cell receptor beta chains follows, all from one sample in a study of T cells in Graves' hyperthyroidism and ophthalmopathy. TCRdb passed the multiplex PCR reads through MiXCR, listing each CDR3 protein once. The sample lists around 380,000 distinct CDR3 sequences, around an eighth seen once, with less than 25% in the top ten. What was sequenced was blood. These TCRs come from a man aged 30 to 39 with Graves' hyperthyroidism that later progressed to Graves' ophthalmopathy. Both conserved end residues are part of each CDR3. The order of the fields is J gene, clone size, D gene, V gene, CDR3 DNA, CDR3 protein. A D gene is named only where the DNA matches it firmly. Some rows mark clone size as missing; the rest say once, few, many or name a class of expanded clone.

>TRBJ2-5|few|TRBD2|TRBV30
TGTGCCTGGAGAAGGGGATCGGGACTAGACTGGACCCAGTACTTC
CAWRRGSGLDWTQYF
>TRBJ1-5|many|-|TRBV28
TGTGCCAGCAGTACAGGGTTTAGCAATCAGCCCCAGCATTTT
CASSTGFSNQPQHF
>TRBJ1-1|many|-|TRBV4-1
TGCGCCAGCAGCCAAGACGGGGGTGGGGGGACTGAAGCTTTCTTT
CASSQDGGGGTEAFF
>TRBJ1-4|many|TRBD1|TRBV7-2
TGTGCCAGCAGCTACGGACAGGGTTTGACTAATGAAAAACTGTTTTTT
CASSYGQGLTNEKLFF
>TRBJ2-3|-|-|TRBV6-1
TGTGCCAGCAGTAAGCGTGACAGGGTCGGGGGTACAGATACGCAGTATTTT
CASSKRDRVGGTDTQYF
>TRBJ2-7|many|TRBD2|TRBV12-3/TRBV12-4
TGTGCCAGCAGTTCAATAGCGGGGGGGCCGAACTACGAGCAGTACTTC
CASSSIAGGPNYEQYF
>TRBJ1-5|many|-|TRBV2
TGTGCCAGCAGCCGAGGGGGACCGCACAATCAGCCCCAGCATTTT
CASSRGGPHNQPQHF
>TRBJ2-7|-|TRBD1|TRBV19
TGTGCCAGTAGGGGGACAGGTACCTACGAGCAGCACTTC
CASRGTGTYEQHF
>TRBJ2-7|-|-|TRBV13
TGTGCCAGCAGCTTAAACTCCCAAACCGAGCAGTACTTC
CASSLNSQTEQYF
>TRBJ2-3|few|TRBD2|TRBV7-2
TGTGCCAGCAGCTTAGCGCCGACTAGCCTAGGGGCAGATACGCAGTATTTT
CASSLAPTSLGADTQYF
>TRBJ2-4|few|-|TRBV5-4
TGTGCCAGCAGCTGGGGGGAGAGACACCTCAAAAACATTCAGTACTTC
CASSWGERHLKNIQYF
>TRBJ2-1|-|TRBD2|TRBV28
TGTGCCAGCAGTCAGCGGGGGAGACCCTACAATGAGCAGTTCTTC
CASSQRGRPYNEQFF
>TRBJ1-5|-|-|TRBV5-5
TGTGCCAGCAGCACGGACAGTTACAATCAGCCCCAGCATTTT
CASSTDSYNQPQHF
>TRBJ1-5|many|TRBD1|TRBV13
TGTGCCAGCAGCTACGGGACAGCCGTCAATCAGCCCCAGCATTTT
CASSYGTAVNQPQHF
>TRBJ2-5|-|TRBD1|TRBV30
TGTGCCTGGAGTCCGGGACAGGGGGCCAAGACCCAGTACTTC
CAWSPGQGAKTQYF
>TRBJ1-1|many|-|TRBV28
TGTGCCAGCAGCGTTTCCGAGGGGGATCGGGCTGAAGCTTTCTTT
CASSVSEGDRAEAFF
>TRBJ1-1|many|-|TRBV14
TGTGCCAGCAGCCCGTCTTCGTTACAGGCCTATAGCACTGAAGCTTTCTTT
CASSPSSLQAYSTEAFF
>TRBJ1-2|few|TRBD1|TRBV19
TGTGCCAGTACCACCGTCGTCCGGGACAGGGGGGATGGCTACACCTTC
CASTTVVRDRGDGYTF
>TRBJ1-2|-|TRBD1|TRBV19
TGTGCCAGTATACCGGGACAGTTCCACTATGGCTACACCTTC
CASIPGQFHYGYTF
>TRBJ1-2|-|-|TRBV5-1
TGCGCCAGCAGCCCTCCCCTCCCAGTGGAGGGCTACACCTTC
CASSPPLPVEGYTF
>TRBJ1-4|many|-|TRBV14
TGTGCCAGCAGCCAAGGTCCAGGGGTCGAAAAACTGTTTTTT
CASSQGPGVEKLFF
>TRBJ2-7|many|-|TRBV6-1
TGTGCCAGCAGTCGGACTCCCCAAGACCCCTACGAGCAGTACTTC
CASSRTPQDPYEQYF
>TRBJ1-4|-|-|TRBV20-1
TGCAGTGCTAGACCCGACAGTGCAACTAATGAAAAACTGTTTTTT
CSARPDSATNEKLFF
>TRBJ1-1|many|TRBD1|TRBV28
TGTGCCAGCAGTCTCACGGGACAGGGTTCGAACACTGAAGCTTTCTTT
CASSLTGQGSNTEAFF
>TRBJ2-2|many|TRBD1|TRBV5-6
TGTGCCAGCAGCTTGATGCTGACAGGGCCGAACACCGGGGAGCTGTTTTTT
CASSLMLTGPNTGELFF